The 10 T cell receptor beta chains presented below share a single source sample, sequenced in a study of T cells in Graves' hyperthyroidism and ophthalmopathy. RNA transcripts gave rise to amplified TCR beta CDR3 regions. The TCR CDR3 first-round RT-PCR relied on the HTBI primer set. TCRdb itself ran the multiplex PCR reads through MiXCR, one entry per CDR3 protein. The sample yields 600,000 to 800,000 distinct CDR3 sequences, about 35% seen once. Sequences were obtained from blood. These receptor sequences come from a woman in her forties with Graves' hyperthyroidism.

This clonotype was detected only once. The chain carries TRBV5-1 and TRBJ1-1, with D possibly matching TRBD1 (5 bases). The CDR3 sequence is 14 residues long. V dropped 2 bases and J dropped 4 bases, with 12 bases sitting between them. Germline-derived CDR1 and CDR2 are SGHRS and YFSETQ. The CDR3 loop reads CASSLGRGTTEAFF. In DNA, the CDR3 is TGCGCCAGCAGCTTAGGGAGGGGCACCACTGAAGCTTTCTTT.

For the CDR3, the DNA is TGTGCCATCAGTCTTGGGGGGGATGGCTACACCTTC. Translating gives CAISLGGDGYTF. V usage is TRBV10-3 and J usage is TRBJ1-2; weak D call: TRBD1 (5 bases). Trimming left V 5 bases short and J 6 bases short, with 10 bases between. In germline, CDR1 is ENHRY, CDR2 SYGVKD. The CDR3 extends over 12 amino acids.

The chain recombines TRBV4-3 with TRBJ2-7, with 7 bases lining up with TRBD1. Trimming cost V 0 bases and J 7 bases; bases outside gene matches: 3. Germline V gene data show CDR1 as LGHNA and CDR2 as YSLEER. The CDR3 sequence is 13 residues long. CDR3: CASSQEEDREQYF. CDR3 sequence (DNA): TGCGCCAGCAGCCAAGAGGAGGACAGGGAGCAGTACTTC.

Regarding this clonotype: A much bigger clone sits one base away, suggesting this may be a read error. This sequence joins TRBV10-3 and TRBJ1-2; D call uncertain. Trimming removed 5 bases at V and 12 bases at J, with 10 bases between. Germline-derived CDR1 and CDR2 are ENHRY and SYGVKD. The CDR3 extends over 10 amino acids. The CDR3 DNA reads TGTGCCATCAGTTTCACGGACCACACCTTC. Its protein is CAISFTDHTF.

This clonotype was seen a handful of times. The chain joins TRBV13 to TRBJ2-2, with TRBD2 matching 7 bases. This CDR3 region has 17 residues. Germline CDR1 PRHDT, CDR2 FYEKMQ (reference sequence). V dropped 4 bases and J dropped 4; count of bases not matched to a gene: 12. The CDR3, as DNA: TGTGCCAGCAGCTCAATTCCCGGGACTAAGCCCACCGGGGAGCTGTTTTTT. The encoded protein is CASSSIPGTKPTGELFF. The variable domain in full, completed from reference TRBV13 and TRBJ2-2, reads AAGVIQSPRHLIKEKRETATLKCYPIPRHDTVYWYQQGPGQDPQFLISFYEKMQSDKGSIPDRFSAQQFSDYHSELNMSSLELGDSALYFCASSSIPGTKPTGELFFGEGSRLTVL.

In regard to this clonotype: This could be a read error, since a much larger clone is one nucleotide away. The chain employs TRBV14 and TRBJ1-4, with TRBD1 as a possible D gene (6 bases). CDR3 length: 16 residues. Germline V gene lookup returns CDR1 SGHDN and CDR2 FVKESK. The CDR3 reads CASSQVARWGQGLCSF. The DNA of the CDR3 is TGTGCCAGCAGCCAAGTGGCCCGATGGGGGCAAGGCCTCTGTTCTTTT.

This clonotype was picked up a small number of times. The V gene is TRBV5-4, the J gene TRBJ1-2; TRBD1 agrees at 7 bases. V shed 4 bases, J shed 4 bases, and the junction held 10 bases outside the gene matches. This CDR3 is built from 15 residues. Looked up from germline, CDR1 is SGHNT and CDR2 is YYREEE (reference sequence). CDR3 coding DNA: TGTGCCAGCAGCCCCACGGGGGGACAGATCTATGGCTACACCTTC. This gives the protein CASSPTGGQIYGYTF. Filled out from reference TRBV5-4 and TRBJ1-2, the complete variable domain reads ETGVTQSPTHLIKTRGQQVTLRCSSQSGHNTVSWYQQALGQGPQFIFQYYREEENGRGNFPPRFSGLQFPNYSSELNVNALELDDSALYLCASSPTGGQIYGYTFGSGTRLTVV.

The J gene is TRBJ2-2, the V gene TRBV20-1; TRBD2 aligns across 8 bases. CDR3 length: 15 residues. Germline V gene sequence: CDR1 DFQATT, CDR2 SNEGSKA (reference sequence). The trim removed 4 bases at V and 5 bases at J, leaving 9 bases unmatched. The CDR3 sequence is CSAIPGTRRTGELFF. Here the CDR3 DNA reads TGCAGTGCTATCCCCGGGACTAGAAGGACCGGGGAGCTGTTTTTT.

This chain links TRBV10-3 with TRBJ1-1; no clear D. With 2 bases removed from V and 1 base from J, the gap between germline ends came to 2 bases. CDR1 ENHRY and CDR2 SYGVKD come from the germline V gene. This CDR3 has 12 residues. The DNA for the CDR3 is TGTGCCATCAGTGAGAAGAACACTGAAGCTTTCTTT. It encodes CAISEKNTEAFF.

The genes are TRBV11-2 and TRBJ2-2; D ambiguous. V lost 11 bases and J 4 bases, leaving 17 bases between the germline ends. Germline V gene data show CDR1 as SGHAT and CDR2 as FQNNGV. The CDR3 spans 14 residues. The CDR3 is CAWRYDGSTGELFF. CDR3 in DNA: TGTGCCTGGAGATACGACGGTAGCACCGGGGAGCTGTTTTTT.